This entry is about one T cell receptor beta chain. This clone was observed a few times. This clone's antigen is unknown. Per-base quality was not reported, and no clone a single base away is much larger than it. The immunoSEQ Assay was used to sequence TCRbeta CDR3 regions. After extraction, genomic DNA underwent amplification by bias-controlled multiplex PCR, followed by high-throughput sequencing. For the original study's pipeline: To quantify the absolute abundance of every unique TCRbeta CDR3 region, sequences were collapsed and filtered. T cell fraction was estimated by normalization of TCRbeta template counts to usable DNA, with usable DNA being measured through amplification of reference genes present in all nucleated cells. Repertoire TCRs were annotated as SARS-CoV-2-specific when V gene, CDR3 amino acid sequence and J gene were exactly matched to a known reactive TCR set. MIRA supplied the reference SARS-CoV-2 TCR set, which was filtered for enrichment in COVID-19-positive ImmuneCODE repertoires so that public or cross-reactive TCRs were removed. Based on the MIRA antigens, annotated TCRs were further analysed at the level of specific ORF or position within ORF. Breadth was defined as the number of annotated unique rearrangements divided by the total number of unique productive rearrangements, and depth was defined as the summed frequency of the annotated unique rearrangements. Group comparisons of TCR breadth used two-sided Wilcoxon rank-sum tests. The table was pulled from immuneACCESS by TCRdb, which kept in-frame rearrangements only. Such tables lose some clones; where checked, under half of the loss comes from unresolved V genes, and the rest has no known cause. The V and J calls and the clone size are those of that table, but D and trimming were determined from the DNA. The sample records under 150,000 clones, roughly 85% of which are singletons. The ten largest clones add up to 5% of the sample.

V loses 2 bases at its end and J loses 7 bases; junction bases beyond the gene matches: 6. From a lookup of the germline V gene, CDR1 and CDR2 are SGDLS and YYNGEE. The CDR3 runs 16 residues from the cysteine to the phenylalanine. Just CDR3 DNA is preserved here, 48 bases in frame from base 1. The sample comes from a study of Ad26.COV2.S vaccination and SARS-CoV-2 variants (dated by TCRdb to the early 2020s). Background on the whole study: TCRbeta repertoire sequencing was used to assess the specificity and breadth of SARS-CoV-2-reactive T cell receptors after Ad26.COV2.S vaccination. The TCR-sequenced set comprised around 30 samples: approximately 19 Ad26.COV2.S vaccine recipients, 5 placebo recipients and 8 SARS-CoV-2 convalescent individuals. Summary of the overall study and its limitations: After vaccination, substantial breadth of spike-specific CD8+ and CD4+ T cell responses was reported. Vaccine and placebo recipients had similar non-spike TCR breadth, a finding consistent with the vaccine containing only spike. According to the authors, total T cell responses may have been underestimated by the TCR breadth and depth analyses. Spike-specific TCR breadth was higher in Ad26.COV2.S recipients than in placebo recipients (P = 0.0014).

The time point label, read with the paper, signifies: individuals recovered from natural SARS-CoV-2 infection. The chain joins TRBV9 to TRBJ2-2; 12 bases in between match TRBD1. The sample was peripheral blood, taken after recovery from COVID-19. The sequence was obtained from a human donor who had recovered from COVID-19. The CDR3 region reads CASSVGDRGPFGELFF. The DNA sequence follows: TGTGCCAGCAGCGTTGGGGACAGGGGGCCATTCGGGGAGCTGTTTTTT.